The 21 T cell receptor beta chains presented below share a single source sample, sequenced in a study of T cells in Graves' hyperthyroidism and ophthalmopathy. RNA transcripts gave rise to amplified TCR beta CDR3 regions. During a first-round RT-PCR of the TCR CDR3, the HTBI primer set was used. TCRdb re-analysed the multiplex PCR reads in MiXCR, keeping a single row per CDR3 protein. The sample has about 760,000 distinct CDR3 sequences; under 45% are singletons. Sequencing was done on a sample of blood. These receptors came from a woman between 40 and 50 years old with Graves' hyperthyroidism.

There are many counts of this clonotype. V usage is TRBV12-3 or TRBV12-4 and J usage is TRBJ1-4, with 12 bases matching TRBD1. V lost 4 bases, J lost 7 bases, and 7 bases stayed unmatched. The CDR3 is 16 amino acids. The CDR3 sequence: CASSWGTGGNGEKLFF. CDR3 DNA: TGTGCCAGCAGTTGGGGGACAGGGGGCAATGGTGAAAAACTGTTTTTT.

The chain employs TRBV20-1 and TRBJ2-7; no reliable D call. The J call may be wrong; the DNA end is better matched by TRBJ2-1. Germline lookup yields CDR1 DFQATT and CDR2 SNEGSKA (reference sequence). This CDR3 spans 11 amino acids. The CDR3 DNA follows: TGCAGTGCTAGAGTAACCAATGAGCAGTTCTTC. Encoded protein: CSARVTNEQFF.

The chain couples TRBV5-1 to TRBJ2-7, with a weak D call TRBD2 (6 bases). Germline V lookup: CDR1 SGHRS, CDR2 YFSETQ. The length of the CDR3 is 13 residues. Trimming cost V 5 bases and J 2 bases, with 11 bases left between them. The DNA for the CDR3 is TGCGCCAGCAGTTTGCGGGAAGCCTACGAGCAGTACTTC. Amino acids: CASSLREAYEQYF. Using reference TRBV5-1 and TRBJ2-7 for the parts outside the CDR3, the full variable domain is KAGVTQTPRYLIKTRGQQVTLSCSPISGHRSVSWYQQTPGQGLQFLFEYFSETQRNKGNFPGRFSGRQFSNSRSEMNVSTLELGDSALYLCASSLREAYEQYFGPGTRLTVT.

Only one count was recorded for this clonotype. CDR3 protein: CAITHSSNTGELFF. CDR3 in DNA: TGTGCCATCACTCACAGCTCGAACACCGGGGAGCTGTTTTTT. The V gene is TRBV10-3, the J gene TRBJ2-2; D is ambiguous. The CDR3 loop spans 14 amino acids. CDR1 and CDR2 from the germline V gene are ENHRY and SYGVKD. V was cut by 7 bases and J by 0 bases, with 9 bases left in between.

Of note for this clonotype: A read error may explain this, as a much larger clone is one base away. The J gene is TRBJ2-7, the V gene TRBV7-2; a weak D match, TRBD1 (6 bases). Germline-derived CDR1 and CDR2 are SGHTA and FQGNSA. The CDR3 consists of 14 residues. The V end was cut by 5 bases, the J end by 4 bases, with 15 bases between. The CDR3 DNA reads TGTGCCAGCAGCGAGGACAGCGCCCTTTACGAGCAGTACTTC. This translates into CASSEDSALYEQYF.

This clonotype was observed many times. This sequence joins TRBV24-1 and TRBJ1-5; TRBD1 might be the D (5 bases). The CDR3 has 13 residues. Trimming removed 5 bases at V and 6 bases at J, with 10 bases between. Looked up from germline, CDR1 is KGHDR and CDR2 is SFDVKD. CDR3 nucleotide sequence: TGTGCCACCAGTGGGCAGGGTGCTCAGCCCCAGCATTTT. Its protein is CATSGQGAQPQHF.

The chain joins TRBV12-3 or TRBV12-4 to TRBJ1-2; 9 bases are shared with TRBD1. There are 16 residues in the CDR3. The V gene end was trimmed by 0 bases and the J gene end by 6 bases; junction bases not matched to a gene: 8. CDR3: CASSLATLTGGDGYTF. The CDR3 nucleotides read TGTGCCAGCAGTTTAGCCACTCTCACAGGGGGCGATGGCTACACCTTC.

Only one count was recorded for this clonotype. The V gene is TRBV29-1, the J gene TRBJ2-7, with D perhaps TRBD2 (5 bases). CDR3 size: 12 residues. V lost 8 bases, J lost 3 bases, and 14 bases lay in between. The germline V gene has CDR1 SQVTM and CDR2 ANQGSEA. CDR3 DNA: TGCAGCTTAGTTCCGGGGAGCTACGAGCAGTACTTC. Encoded protein: CSLVPGSYEQYF.

The V call is TRBV25-1, the J call TRBJ2-7; D unclear. Looked up from germline, CDR1 is MGHDK and CDR2 is SYGVNS. CDR3 size: 14 residues. With 5 bases removed from V and 2 bases from J, the gap between germline ends came to 13 bases. This chain's CDR3 is CASSLWPEAYEQYF. The CDR3 bases are TGTGCCAGCAGTTTATGGCCGGAAGCCTACGAGCAGTACTTC.

The V and J genes are TRBV20-1 and TRBJ1-1; 8 bases map to TRBD1. The J segment lost 3 bases and the V segment lost 0 bases, leaving 6 bases of the junction unmatched. The CDR3 length is 15 residues. CDR1 is DFQATT, CDR2 SNEGSKA, per germline (reference sequence). The CDR3 sequence is CSARDGRTGYTEAFF. CDR3 DNA sequence: TGCAGTGCTAGAGATGGTAGGACAGGGTACACTGAAGCTTTCTTT.

As regards this clonotype: At one of its ends the junction is not consistent with the germline gene, which may arise from a read error. V gene TRBV15 combines with J gene TRBJ2-6; the D call may be TRBD1 or TRBD2 (5 bases each). CDR1 and CDR2 from the germline V gene are LNHNV and YYDKDF (reference sequence). This CDR3 region has 13 residues. The CDR3 DNA follows: TGTGCCACCAGCAGAGATGGGGGCAACGTCCTGACTTTC. It yields the protein CATSRDGGNVLTF.

This clonotype has a count of ten or more. CDR3: CASSISSGSSYEQYF. Written as DNA, the CDR3 is TGTGCCAGTAGTATTTCGAGCGGGAGCTCCTACGAGCAGTACTTC. The chain combines TRBV19 with TRBJ2-7; TRBD2 aligns across 8 bases. J was trimmed by 0 bases and V by 3 bases; bases with no gene match: 4. The germline V gene encodes CDR1 LNHDA and CDR2 SQIVND (reference sequence). The CDR3 contains 15 residues.

The J gene is TRBJ1-3, the V gene TRBV12-3 or TRBV12-4; D gene unclear. The V end was cut by 8 bases, the J end by 9 bases, with 17 bases between. CDR3 length: 13 residues. CDR3 amino acids: CASARDSESTIYF. The CDR3 DNA reads TGTGCCAGCGCCCGGGATTCCGAAAGCACCATATATTTT.

V and J are TRBV10-2 and TRBJ1-1, with 7 bases that match TRBD1. The V and J ends lost 8 bases and 5 bases, in that order; junction bases with no gene match: 8. Germline V CDR1 and CDR2: WSHSY, SAAADI. This CDR3 region has 13 residues. CDR3 sequence: CASRDRVRTEAFF. CDR3 in DNA: TGCGCCAGCCGCGACAGGGTGAGAACTGAAGCTTTCTTT.

This clonotype was detected many times. This chain joins TRBV7-2 and TRBJ1-1, with D possibly matching TRBD1 (5 bases). CDR3 size: 13 residues. V was trimmed by 8 bases and J by 1 base, leaving 11 bases between them. Germline CDR1 and CDR2: SGHTA and FQGNSA. The DNA for the CDR3 is TGTGCCAGCGGGAGACAGAGGAACACTGAAGCTTTCTTT. Protein sequence: CASGRQRNTEAFF.

The chain is built from TRBV7-2 and TRBJ1-4; D possibly corresponds to TRBD1 (5 bases). The germline CDR1 and CDR2 sequences are SGHTA and FQGNSA. Trimming shortened V by 5 bases and J by 7 bases, and 11 bases separated the two germline ends. The CDR3 is 13 amino acids. CDR3 DNA: TGTGCCAGCAGCGCGCAGGGTGGTGAAAAACTGTTTTTT. Residues: CASSAQGGEKLFF.

This clonotype was counted ten times or more. The rearrangement joins TRBV20-1 to TRBJ2-7; a weak D match, TRBD1 (5 bases). From germline, CDR1 is DFQATT and CDR2 SNEGSKA (reference sequence). V lost 2 bases and J lost 1, with 6 bases in between. CDR3 length: 12 amino acids. The CDR3 DNA follows: TGCAGTGCTAGAAGACAGTCCTACGAGCAGTACTTC. Its protein is CSARRQSYEQYF.

This clonotype was seen at least ten times. The chain uses TRBV20-1 and TRBJ1-2; D unresolved. The CDR3 runs to 14 residues. V lost 5 bases and J lost 2, with 15 bases in between. Germline CDR1 reads DFQATT; CDR2 reads SNEGSKA (reference sequence). The CDR3 bases are TGCAGTGCTTTGCACACAAACTACAACTATGGCTACACCTTC. As protein: CSALHTNYNYGYTF.

At least ten counts were recorded for this clonotype. The V gene is TRBV10-3, the J gene TRBJ2-6, with D possibly TRBD1 on 5 matching bases. Germline CDR1 is ENHRY and CDR2 is SYGVKD. Trimming shortened V by 2 bases and J by 0 bases, and 8 bases separated the two germline ends. CDR3 length: 16 amino acids. The CDR3 DNA is TGTGCCATCAGTGAGGGGGCTACCTCTGGGGCCAACGTCCTGACTTTC. Translating it yields CAISEGATSGANVLTF.

The chain uses TRBV7-2 and TRBJ1-1; 7 nucleotides agree with TRBD1. Germline V gene data show CDR1 as SGHTA and CDR2 as FQGNSA. V lost 11 bases to trimming and J lost 0 bases; unmatched junction nucleotides: 12. The CDR3 is 15 residues long. The CDR3: CAWSRLDRMNTEAFF. As DNA, the CDR3 is TGTGCCTGGAGTAGACTGGACAGGATGAACACTGAAGCTTTCTTT.

Turning to this clonotype: No conserved phenylalanine or tryptophan ends this CDR3, so it is likely a read error. The rearrangement links TRBV11-1 to TRBJ2-7; TRBD2 might be the D (6 bases). Per the germline V gene, CDR1 is SGHAT and CDR2 is FQDESV (reference sequence). The CDR3 covers 15 residues. With 7 bases removed from V and 3 bases from J, the gap between germline ends came to 19 bases. This CDR3 is CASTVVGGLGYEQYL. CDR3 in DNA: TGTGCCAGCACCGTAGTGGGGGGACTTGGCTACGAGCAGTACCTC.